This T cell receptor beta chain was captured by sequencing in a study of blood T cells in healthy people across ages. The use of a sample-barcoded 5' primer and a J-beta primer mix characterized a second PCR of roughly 7 to 11 cycles. CDR3-containing paired-end reads numbered at least 2.5 million in each sample. Each CDR3 protein is one row after TCRdb ran MiXCR on the 5' RACE reads. The sample lists 1.5 million to 2 million distinct CDR3 sequences, approximately 28% occurring once. The CDR3 length is 14 residues. The germline CDR1 and CDR2 sequences are MDHEN and SYDVKM. V dropped 5 bases and J dropped 1 base, with 11 bases sitting between them. Points from the study as a whole: There was no known CMV status for donors, so expanded clonotype changes were possibly confounded.

This clonotype was observed a handful of times. Antigen unknown. The J gene is TRBJ1-1, the V gene TRBV28, with D perhaps matching TRBD1 (6 bases). The sequence derives from a young woman in good health. Sequenced sample: blood. The CDR3: CASSTEGGNTEAFF. CDR3 bases: TGTGCCAGCAGTACTGAGGGGGGGAACACTGAAGCTTTCTTT.